Below, one T cell receptor beta chain is given with its context. What it binds is not known. This sample was included in a study of regulatory T cells in long-lasting Graves disease. Stated time point: persistent/refractory GD, antithyroid drugs over 5 years with positive TRAb. The TCR library was prepared using RNA isolated from PBMCs. This CDR3 is built from 14 residues. The junction had 2 bases not matched to a gene; V was cut back by 4 bases and J by 1 base. Per the germline V gene, CDR1 is SGHRS and CDR2 is YFSETQ. General study results and limits: Persistent disease preferred TRBV28, TRBJ1-2 and TRBJ2-5; new disease, TRBV20-1 and TRBJ2-1. What was studied was peripheral blood only, and not thyroid tissue.

HTBI primers from iRepertoire and Arm-PCR of CDR3 regions yielded the TCR beta libraries. TCRdb re-called the multiplex PCR reads with MiXCR, one entry per CDR3 protein. Of around 430,000 distinct CDR3 sequences detected, roughly 23% appear once; the ten largest clones hold about an eighth. Sequencing used peripheral blood mononuclear cells (PBMCs), obtained when the disease was refractory, from a patient treated with antithyroid drugs. This receptor was obtained from a female donor with Graves disease. The chain employs TRBV5-1 and TRBJ2-5; 9 nucleotides match TRBD1. The CDR3 here is CASSGTGTQETQYF. The CDR3 nucleotides read TGCGCCAGCAGCGGGACAGGGACCCAAGAGACCCAGTACTTC.